This T cell receptor (beta chain) was recovered during a study of T-cell reconstitution after alpha-beta-depleted transplantation in children. After removal of 0 bases from V and 2 bases from J, the junction contained 2 bases not matched to a gene. The CDR3 loop spans 17 amino acids. The germline gives CDR1 WNHNN, CDR2 SYGVQD (reference sequence). As it was prepared, the TCRbeta library received unique molecular identifiers. Using its own MiXCR run on the PCR reads, TCRdb lists one record per CDR3 protein. The sample holds under 300,000 distinct CDR3 sequences; 9.7% are singletons and the top ten take about 4.8%. This clonotype was found many times.

The receptor was derived from a human donor who donated a stem cell graft to a child with SCID. The chain links TRBV10-1 to TRBJ2-3; 13 bases are shared with TRBD2. Sequencing used PBMCs from the stem cell graft donor, obtained from the stem cell graft. Written as DNA, the CDR3 is TGCGCCAGCAGTGAGTCGGGACTAGCGGGGAACACAGATACGCAGTATTTT. Protein: CASSESGLAGNTDTQYF.